Listed below are T cell receptor beta chains from one sample, sequenced in a study of blood T cell repertoires in COVID-19. Produced via immunoSEQ multiplex PCR; TCRdb's table is partial and in-frame only. The table has just under 350,000 clones, 75% to 90% seen once. Sequencing was performed on peripheral blood. All receptors derive from a woman in her 50s with COVID-19, enrolled during active disease. Each CDR3 is given with its conserved first and last residue. A D gene is named only where the DNA matches it firmly. Expanded clones are given a class, and other clones once, few, many or no size at all.

TRBD1	-	TRBV5-4	TRBJ1-4	CASSHRDRGSANEKLFF	TGTGCCAGCAGCCATAGGGACAGGGGGTCTGCTAATGAAAAACTGTTTTTT
TRBD1	-	TRBV5-4	TRBJ2-1	CASSAGQGNEQFF	TGTGCCAGCAGCGCAGGACAGGGCAATGAGCAGTTCTTC
-	-	TRBV6-6	TRBJ2-1	CASSTRWGERLGEQFF	TGTGCCAGCAGCACTCGGTGGGGTGAGAGACTAGGTGAGCAGTTCTTC
TRBD1	-	TRBV29-1	TRBJ1-1	CSVWGQGDAEAFF	TGCAGCGTTTGGGGACAGGGGGATGCTGAAGCTTTCTTT
TRBD1	-	TRBV11-2	TRBJ2-3	CASSLTGLRDRGRYPQYF	TGTGCCAGCAGCTTGACCGGCCTACGGGACAGGGGGAGATATCCGCAGTATTTT
TRBD2	-	TRBV11-3	TRBJ2-7	CASSGTYEQYF	TGTGCCTCTAGCGGGACCTACGAGCAGTACTTC
TRBD2	few	TRBV2	TRBJ2-2	CASSEGPAGGPLGGELFF	TGTGCCAGCAGTGAAGGACCTGCGGGAGGGCCCTTGGGCGGGGAGCTGTTTTTT
-	-	TRBV5-1	TRBJ2-7	CASSSSVSYEQYF	TGCGCCAGCAGCTCTAGCGTCTCCTACGAGCAGTACTTC
-	-	TRBV11-3	TRBJ2-3	CASSQGRGSGTDTQYF	TGTGCCAGCAGCCAGGGCCGGGGGTCCGGCACAGATACGCAGTATTTT
TRBD2	-	TRBV18	TRBJ2-7	CASSPSGSYEQYF	TGTGCCAGCTCACCTAGCGGGAGCTACGAGCAGTACTTC
-	-	TRBV11-1	TRBJ2-7	CASSSRGTSYEQYF	TGTGCCAGCAGCTCCCGTGGGACAAGCTACGAGCAGTACTTC
-	-	TRBV12-5	TRBJ1-2	CASGLDNFPGVHYTF	TGTGCTAGTGGTTTGGATAACTTCCCCGGGGTCCACTACACCTTC
TRBD2	-	TRBV9	TRBJ2-1	CASSVEQLAGEQFF	TGTGCCAGCAGCGTAGAGCAACTAGCGGGGGAGCAGTTCTTC
TRBD2	-	TRBV3-1/TRBV3-2	TRBJ2-1	CASTSLAGHEQFF	TGTGCCAGCACCTCACTAGCGGGCCACGAGCAGTTCTTC
-	-	TRBV27	TRBJ2-7	CASSSSDRNSYEQYF	TGTGCCAGCAGTTCCTCAGACAGGAACTCCTACGAGCAGTACTTC
TRBD1	-	TRBV5-6	TRBJ2-5	CASSETGKETQYF	TGTGCCAGCAGCGAGACAGGGAAAGAGACCCAGTACTTC
TRBD1	-	TRBV27	TRBJ1-6	CASSSPGRTGFHF	TGTGCCAGCAGTTCACCGGGCCGGACAGGGTTCCATTTT
-	-	TRBV10-3	TRBJ1-5	CAIGRDDSNQPQHF	TGTGCCATCGGGAGAGACGATAGCAATCAGCCCCAGCATTTT
-	-	TRBV19	TRBJ2-7	CASSMQGNYEQYF	TGTGCCAGTAGTATGCAGGGGAACTACGAGCAGTACTTC
TRBD1	-	TRBV11-2	TRBJ1-5	CASSAQGAMGNQPQHF	TGTGCCAGCAGCGCCCAGGGGGCGATGGGCAATCAGCCCCAGCATTTT
TRBD2	-	TRBV19	TRBJ2-1	CASSIHLADLYNEQFF	TGTGCCAGTAGTATCCATCTAGCGGACCTGTACAATGAGCAGTTCTTC
-	-	TRBV5-1	TRBJ2-7	CASSLETGFGSYEQYF	TGCGCCAGCAGCTTGGAAACAGGGTTCGGATCCTACGAGCAGTACTTC
TRBD1	-	TRBV7-9	TRBJ1-2	CASSERTGGSYGYTF	TGTGCCAGCAGTGAACGGACAGGGGGAAGCTATGGCTACACCTTC
TRBD2	-	TRBV2	TRBJ2-7	CASSVRTSDDEQYF	TGTGCCAGCAGTGTGAGGACTAGCGATGACGAGCAGTACTTC
TRBD2	once	TRBV5-1	TRBJ2-7	CASSSIAGGPREQYF	TGCGCCAGCAGCTCAATAGCGGGAGGGCCGAGGGAGCAGTACTTC
TRBD2	once	TRBV3-1/TRBV3-2	TRBJ2-5	CASSQDYRIAGKETQYF	TGTGCCAGCAGCCAAGATTATCGTATAGCGGGAAAAGAGACCCAGTACTTC
-	few	TRBV6-1	TRBJ1-5	CASSEVTGWGNQPQHF	TGTGCCAGCAGTGAAGTAACAGGGTGGGGCAATCAGCCCCAGCATTTT
TRBD2	-	TRBV5-4	TRBJ2-2	CASSPLGTSGIAGELFF	TGTGCCAGCAGTCCTTTAGGGACTAGCGGGATCGCCGGGGAGCTGTTTTTT